This T cell receptor beta chain is drawn from a study of breast tumors, draining lymph nodes, adjacent tissues. Study-level findings and limits: Data fit most tumor T cells coming from lymph node, expanding in tumor.

This clonotype was seen many times. The antigen remains unidentified. TCRdb redid the calling of the multiplex PCR reads with MiXCR, one entry per CDR3 protein. The profile shows about 21,000 distinct CDR3 sequences, approximately 51% of them singletons. This CDR3 has 15 amino acids. From germline, CDR1 is SGHVS and CDR2 FNYEAQ. Trimming took 4 bases from V and 0 from J, leaving 10 bases between them. This clonotype was obtained from a female donor with breast cancer. Some clones in this sample may be carry-over from other donors' samples. Input material: breast tumor tissue. The genes are TRBV7-6 and TRBJ2-1; no definite D call. The CDR3 nucleotides are TGTGCCAGCAGCTCCAGTCCCAGCTCCTACAATGAGCAGTTCTTC. As protein: CASSSSPSSYNEQFF.